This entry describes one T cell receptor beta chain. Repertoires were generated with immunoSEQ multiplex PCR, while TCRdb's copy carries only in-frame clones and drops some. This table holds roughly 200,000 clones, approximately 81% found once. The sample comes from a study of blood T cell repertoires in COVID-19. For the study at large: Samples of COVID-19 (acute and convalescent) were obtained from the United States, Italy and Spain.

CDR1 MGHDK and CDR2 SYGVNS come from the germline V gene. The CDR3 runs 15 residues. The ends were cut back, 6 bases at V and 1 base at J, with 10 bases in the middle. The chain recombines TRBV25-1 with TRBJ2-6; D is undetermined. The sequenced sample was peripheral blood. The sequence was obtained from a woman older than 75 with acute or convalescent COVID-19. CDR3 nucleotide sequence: TGTGCCAGCAGCCTCACTATGTCTGGGGCCAACGTCCTGACTTTC. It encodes CASSLTMSGANVLTF.